The source of this T cell receptor (beta chain) is a study of T cells in Graves' hyperthyroidism and ophthalmopathy. The table lists this clonotype with many counts. Antigen: not known. Researchers took RNA transcripts and amplified the TCR beta CDR3 regions from them. Primed by the HTBI set, a first-round RT-PCR was run on the TCR CDR3. TCRdb passed the multiplex PCR reads through MiXCR, listing each CDR3 protein once. The sample gives approximately 300,000 distinct CDR3 sequences, more than 15% of which show up once; roughly 50% is in the top ten. Trimming at V came to 2 bases and at J to 4 bases, leaving 10 bases not matched to a gene. The length of the CDR3 is 16 residues. Findings of the study overall: Also found in blood were most expanded thyroid clonotypes above 0.001.

Diagnosing involved the use of clinical symptoms, serum thyroxine and TRAb, thyroid ultrasound and orbital computed tomography. The PBMCs studied were ones that came from 10 ml fresh peripheral blood. Source material: blood. This sequence originates from a woman between 55 and 75 years old with Graves' ophthalmopathy. This chain links TRBV12-3 or TRBV12-4 with TRBJ1-2, with 7 bases identical to TRBD1. The CDR3 DNA reads TGTGCCAGCAGTTTAAGGGGAATGGGACAGCCCTATGGCTACACCTTC. Encoded protein: CASSLRGMGQPYGYTF.